These T cell receptor beta chains were read from a single sample in a study of cytomegalovirus exposure and HLA in healthy donors. Measured with immunoSEQ multiplex PCR; TCRdb has only the in-frame clones, and not every one. The sample has 200,000 to 250,000 clones; approximately 90% are singletons. The sequenced material came from PBMCs. Every receptor here comes from a woman aged 18-30 years in good health and CMV-seronegative. The CDR3 runs from the conserved cysteine through the conserved F or W. The order of the fields is V gene, clone size, J gene, D gene, CDR3 protein, CDR3 DNA. D genes are given only for firm matches. Rows give clone size only sometimes, using once, few, many, or a class for an expanded clone.

TRBV15	NA	TRBJ2-7	NA	CATSRLDTYEQYF	TGTGCCACCAGCAGGCTGGACACCTACGAGCAGTACTTC
TRBV10-3	NA	TRBJ2-4	NA	CAISEELARGGPIQYF	TGTGCCATCAGTGAGGAGCTTGCGAGGGGGGGTCCCATTCAGTACTTC
TRBV6-5	NA	TRBJ2-6	TRBD1	CASSTGGAGANVLTF	TGTGCCAGCAGTACAGGGGGCGCTGGGGCCAACGTCCTGACTTTC
TRBV5-1	NA	TRBJ2-7	NA	CASSLVVSSYEQYF	TGCGCCAGCAGCTTGGTAGTCTCCTCCTACGAGCAGTACTTC
TRBV7-9	NA	TRBJ1-2	TRBD1	CASSFGQGMENYGYTF	TGTGCCAGCAGCTTTGGACAGGGGATGGAAAACTATGGCTACACCTTC
TRBV11-1	NA	TRBJ1-1	TRBD1	CASSLDPGQGARTEAFF	TGTGCCAGCAGCTTAGATCCGGGACAGGGGGCCCGGACTGAAGCTTTCTTT
TRBV11-2	NA	TRBJ2-1	TRBD2	CASSLGLAEQSSYNEQFF	TGTGCCAGCAGCTTAGGACTAGCGGAGCAGAGCTCCTACAATGAGCAGTTCTTC
TRBV9	NA	TRBJ2-1	NA	CASSGDSGPYNEQFF	TGTGCCAGCAGCGGAGATAGCGGCCCCTACAATGAGCAGTTCTTC
TRBV7-2	NA	TRBJ1-1	NA	CASSRHRDTEAFF	TGTGCCAGCAGCCGACACAGGGACACTGAAGCTTTCTTT
TRBV10-2	NA	TRBJ1-5	NA	CASSERNYPGVGRSNQPQHF	TGCGCCAGCAGTGAGCGGAACTACCCAGGGGTAGGGAGAAGCAATCAGCCCCAGCATTTT
TRBV27	NA	TRBJ2-7	TRBD2	CASSLSGRAGYEQYF	TGTGCCAGCAGTTTATCCGGGAGGGCCGGTTACGAGCAGTACTTC
TRBV29-1	NA	TRBJ2-3	NA	CSDTTFGTVVRGYTQYF	TGCAGCGATACAACCTTCGGGACCGTTGTAAGGGGGTATACGCAGTATTTT
TRBV11-3	few	TRBJ1-1	NA	CASSTRTNTEAFF	TGTGCCAGCAGCACCAGAACGAACACTGAAGCTTTCTTT
TRBV7-9	NA	TRBJ1-1	NA	CASSLTVNTEAFF	TGTGCCAGCAGCCTTACAGTGAACACTGAAGCTTTCTTT
TRBV2	NA	TRBJ2-7	TRBD2	CASTGTRDDEQYF	TGTGCCAGCACCGGGACTAGAGATGACGAGCAGTACTTC
TRBV1	NA	TRBJ2-1	NA	CTSSQVSAGPYNEQFF	TGCACCAGCAGCCAAGTCTCGGCGGGACCCTACAATGAGCAGTTCTTC
TRBV11-3	NA	TRBJ2-1	TRBD2	CASSGPGLAGSNEQFF	TGTGCCAGCAGCGGCCCCGGGCTAGCGGGAAGTAATGAGCAGTTCTTC
TRBV11-3	NA	TRBJ2-2	TRBD1	CASSLLTGDPGELFF	TGTGCCAGCAGCTTATTGACAGGGGATCCCGGGGAGCTGTTTTTT
TRBV10-2	few	TRBJ1-4	TRBD1	CASSDRDRGRYEKLFF	TGCGCCAGCAGTGACCGAGACAGGGGGCGTTATGAAAAACTGTTTTTT
TRBV6-6	NA	TRBJ2-3	NA	CASSQLDTQYF	TGTGCCAGCAGCCAGTTGGATACGCAGTATTTT
TRBV20-1	once	TRBJ2-1	NA	CSATGMNEQFF	TGCAGTGCCACAGGGATGAATGAGCAGTTCTTC
TRBV4-1	NA	TRBJ2-5	NA	CASSQGRALYQETQYF	TGCGCCAGCAGCCAAGGTCGAGCGCTTTACCAAGAGACCCAGTACTTC
TRBV7-9	NA	TRBJ2-7	TRBD1	CSSSPPGTGWIHEQYF	TGTTCCAGCAGCCCCCCAGGGACAGGGTGGATACACGAGCAGTACTTC
TRBV29-1	NA	TRBJ1-1	NA	CSVGFGSEAFF	TGCAGCGTTGGGTTTGGGAGCGAAGCTTTCTTT
TRBV5-1	NA	TRBJ1-1	NA	CASSWDTGRDTEAFF	TGCGCCAGCAGCTGGGACACAGGGAGGGACACTGAAGCTTTCTTT
TRBV5-1	once	TRBJ2-7	TRBD2	CASSLGGGLAAYEQYF	TGCGCCAGCAGCTTGGGTGGGGGACTAGCGGCCTACGAGCAGTACTTC
TRBV11-3	NA	TRBJ1-1	TRBD1	CASSTRPTGRNTEAFF	TGTGCCAGCAGCACACGCCCGACAGGGAGGAACACTGAAGCTTTCTTT
TRBV7-9	NA	TRBJ2-3	TRBD1	CASSGGTGGGRTQYF	TGTGCCAGCAGCGGGGGGACAGGAGGGGGACGGACGCAGTATTTT
TRBV6-5	NA	TRBJ1-1	NA	CASSYSQGSTEAFF	TGTGCCAGCAGTTACTCCCAGGGGTCCACTGAAGCTTTCTTT
TRBV5-4	NA	TRBJ1-2	NA	CASSRTGKGDGYTF	TGTGCCAGCAGCCGTACAGGGAAGGGAGATGGCTACACCTTC
TRBV30	once	TRBJ2-1	TRBD1	CAWSLGQGANEQFF	TGTGCCTGGAGTTTGGGACAGGGGGCGAATGAGCAGTTCTTC
TRBV14	NA	TRBJ1-6	TRBD1	CASSQTTGLNSPLHF	TGTGCCAGCAGCCAGACGACAGGGCTAAATTCACCCCTCCACTTT
TRBV7-9	NA	TRBJ2-7	NA	CASSWGGATYEQYF	TGTGCCAGCAGCTGGGGCGGCGCGACCTACGAGCAGTACTTC
TRBV21-1	NA	TRBJ1-5	NA	CASSTGQDSNQPQHF	TGTGCCAGCAGCACAGGACAGGATAGCAATCAGCCCCAGCATTTT
TRBV6-1	few	TRBJ1-3	NA	CASSPPAGSGNTIYF	TGTGCCAGCAGTCCCCCAGCAGGCTCTGGAAACACCATATATTTT
TRBV7-3	NA	TRBJ2-5	NA	CASSLIGGTQETQYF	TGTGCCAGCAGCTTAATTGGCGGGACTCAAGAGACCCAGTACTTC
TRBV11-2	NA	TRBJ1-1	NA	CASSRLRGNGGTEAFF	TGTGCCAGCAGCAGACTGAGGGGTAACGGGGGTACTGAAGCTTTCTTT
TRBV19	NA	TRBJ2-7	NA	CASSPRIDYEQYF	TGTGCCAGTAGCCCCAGAATCGACTACGAGCAGTACTTC
TRBV11-2	NA	TRBJ1-1	TRBD1	CASSRQGIGTEAFF	TGTGCCAGCAGCCGACAGGGGATCGGCACTGAAGCTTTCTTT
TRBV7-2	NA	TRBJ1-1	TRBD1	CASSLSQGAIEAFF	TGTGCCAGCAGCTTATCTCAGGGGGCGATTGAAGCTTTCTTT
TRBV4-1	NA	TRBJ2-7	NA	CASSQGVAFTLNEQYF	TGCGCCAGCAGCCAAGGTGTAGCTTTCACCCTCAACGAGCAGTACTTC
TRBV30	once	TRBJ1-1	TRBD1	CAWSKVTGVEAFF	TGTGCCTGGAGTAAGGTGACAGGGGTAGAAGCTTTCTTT